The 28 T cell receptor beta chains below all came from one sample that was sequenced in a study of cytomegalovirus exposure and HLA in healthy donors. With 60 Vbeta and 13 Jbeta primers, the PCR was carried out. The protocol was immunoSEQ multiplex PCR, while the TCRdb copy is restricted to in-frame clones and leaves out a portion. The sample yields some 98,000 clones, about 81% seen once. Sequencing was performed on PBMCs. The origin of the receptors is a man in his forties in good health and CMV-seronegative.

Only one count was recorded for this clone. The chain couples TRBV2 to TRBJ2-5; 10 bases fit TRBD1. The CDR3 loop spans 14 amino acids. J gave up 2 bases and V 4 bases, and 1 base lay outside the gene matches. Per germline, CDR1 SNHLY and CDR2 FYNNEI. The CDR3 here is CASSADRGQETQYF. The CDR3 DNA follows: TGTGCCAGCAGTGCGGACAGGGGGCAAGAGACCCAGTACTTC.

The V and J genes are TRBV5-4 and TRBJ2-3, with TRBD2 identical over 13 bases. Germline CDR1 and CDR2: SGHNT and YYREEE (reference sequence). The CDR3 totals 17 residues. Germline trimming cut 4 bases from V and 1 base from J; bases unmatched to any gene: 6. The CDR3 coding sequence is TGTGCCAGCAGCCTGACTAGCGGGGGGAAGGGCACAGATACGCAGTATTTT. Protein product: CASSLTSGGKGTDTQYF.

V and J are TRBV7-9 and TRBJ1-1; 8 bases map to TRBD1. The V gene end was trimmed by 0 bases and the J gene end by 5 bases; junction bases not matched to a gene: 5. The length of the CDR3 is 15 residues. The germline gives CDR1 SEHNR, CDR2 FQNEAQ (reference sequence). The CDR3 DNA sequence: TGTGCCAGCAGCTTAGCGCAGGGGGCTAAGACTGAAGCTTTCTTT. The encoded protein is CASSLAQGAKTEAFF.

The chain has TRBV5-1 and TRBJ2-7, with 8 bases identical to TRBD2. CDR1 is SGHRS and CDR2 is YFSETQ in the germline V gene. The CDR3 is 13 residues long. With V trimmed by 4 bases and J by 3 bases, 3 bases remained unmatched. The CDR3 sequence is CASSIGGDYEQYF. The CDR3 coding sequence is TGCGCCAGCAGCATCGGGGGGGACTACGAGCAGTACTTC.

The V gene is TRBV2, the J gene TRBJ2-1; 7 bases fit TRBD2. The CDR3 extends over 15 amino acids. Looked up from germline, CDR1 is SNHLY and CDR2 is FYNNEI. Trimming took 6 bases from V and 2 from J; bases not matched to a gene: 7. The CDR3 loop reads CASSRRGGAYNEQFF. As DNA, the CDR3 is TGTGCCAGCAGCCGGAGGGGAGGGGCCTACAATGAGCAGTTCTTC.

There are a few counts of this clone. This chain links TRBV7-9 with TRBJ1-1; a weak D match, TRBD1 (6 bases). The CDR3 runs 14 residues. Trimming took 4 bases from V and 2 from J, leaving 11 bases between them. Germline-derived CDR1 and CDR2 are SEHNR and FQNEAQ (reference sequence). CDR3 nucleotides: TGTGCCAGCAGCTCCCTAGGGGGAAACACTGAAGCTTTCTTT. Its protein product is CASSSLGGNTEAFF.

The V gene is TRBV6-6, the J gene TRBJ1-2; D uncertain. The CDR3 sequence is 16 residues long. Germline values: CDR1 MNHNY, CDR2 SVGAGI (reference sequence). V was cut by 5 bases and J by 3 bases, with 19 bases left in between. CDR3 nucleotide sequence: TGTGCCAGCAGTCCCCCCCTGGGAGGGCGAGACTATGGCTACACCTTC. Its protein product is CASSPPLGGRDYGYTF.

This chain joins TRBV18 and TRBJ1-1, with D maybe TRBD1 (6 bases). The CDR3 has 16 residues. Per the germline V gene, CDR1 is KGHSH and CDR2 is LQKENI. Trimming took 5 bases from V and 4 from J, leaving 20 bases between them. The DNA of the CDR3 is TGTGCCAGCTCAGAAAACCCTACAGGGCCAACCACTGAAGCTTTCTTT. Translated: CASSENPTGPTTEAFF.

This CDR3 is CASSYTQRMGLTVNSPLHF. CDR3 nucleotide sequence: TGCGCCAGCAGCTATACTCAACGGATGGGACTTACCGTTAATTCACCCCTCCACTTT. This rearrangement joins TRBV5-1 to TRBJ1-6; TRBD1 might be the D (5 bases). The germline V and J ends were trimmed by 3 bases and 6 bases, with 25 bases remaining between them. CDR1 is SGHRS, CDR2 YFSETQ, per germline. This CDR3 contains 19 residues.

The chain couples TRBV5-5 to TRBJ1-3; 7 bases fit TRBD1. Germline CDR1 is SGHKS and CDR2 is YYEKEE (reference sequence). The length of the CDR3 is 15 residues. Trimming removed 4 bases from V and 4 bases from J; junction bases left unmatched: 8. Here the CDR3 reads CASSITGDHGNTIYF. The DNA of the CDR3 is TGTGCCAGCAGCATAACAGGGGATCACGGAAACACCATATATTTT. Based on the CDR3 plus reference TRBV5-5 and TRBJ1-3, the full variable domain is DAGVTQSPTHLIKTRGQQVTLRCSPISGHKSVSWYQQVLGQGPQFIFQYYEKEERGRGNFPDRFSARQFPNYSSELNVNALLLGDSALYLCASSITGDHGNTIYFGEGSWLTVV.

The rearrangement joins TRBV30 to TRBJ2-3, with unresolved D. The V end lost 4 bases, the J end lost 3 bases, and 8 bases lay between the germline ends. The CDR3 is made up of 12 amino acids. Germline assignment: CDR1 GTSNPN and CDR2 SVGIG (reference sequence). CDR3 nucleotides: TGTGCCTGGAACAAACAGACAGATACGCAGTATTTT. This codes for CAWNKQTDTQYF.

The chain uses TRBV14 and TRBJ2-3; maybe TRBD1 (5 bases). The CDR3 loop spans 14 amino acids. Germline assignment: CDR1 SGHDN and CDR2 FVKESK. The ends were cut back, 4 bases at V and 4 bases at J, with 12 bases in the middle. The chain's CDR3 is CASSPTAQPDTQYF. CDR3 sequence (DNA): TGTGCCAGCAGCCCGACAGCTCAACCAGATACGCAGTATTTT.

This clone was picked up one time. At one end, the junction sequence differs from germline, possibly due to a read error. The CDR3 sequence is CSSSHRGSTDTQYF. DNA of the CDR3: TGTTCCAGCAGCCATAGGGGGAGCACAGATACGCAGTATTTT. The chain links TRBV7-9 to TRBJ2-3, with D possibly TRBD1 on 6 matching bases. The germline CDR1 and CDR2 sequences are SEHNR and FQNEAQ (reference sequence). This CDR3 has 14 amino acids.

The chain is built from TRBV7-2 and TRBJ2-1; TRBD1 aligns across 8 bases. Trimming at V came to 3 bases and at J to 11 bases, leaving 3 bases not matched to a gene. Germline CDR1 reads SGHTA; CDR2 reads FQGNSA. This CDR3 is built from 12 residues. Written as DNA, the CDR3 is TGTGCCAGCAGCTTTCGGACAGGGCAGCAGTTCTTC. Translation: CASSFRTGQQFF.

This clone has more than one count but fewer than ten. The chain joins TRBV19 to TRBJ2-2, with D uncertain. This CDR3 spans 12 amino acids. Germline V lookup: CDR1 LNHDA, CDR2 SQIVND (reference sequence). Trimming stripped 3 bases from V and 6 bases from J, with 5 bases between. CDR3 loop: CASSIYPGELFF. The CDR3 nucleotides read TGTGCCAGTAGTATCTATCCCGGGGAGCTGTTTTTT.

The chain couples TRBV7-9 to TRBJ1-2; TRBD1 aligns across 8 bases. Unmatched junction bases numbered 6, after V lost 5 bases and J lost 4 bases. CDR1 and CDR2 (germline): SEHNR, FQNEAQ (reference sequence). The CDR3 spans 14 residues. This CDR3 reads CASSRTGSGYGYTF. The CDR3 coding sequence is TGTGCCAGCAGCCGGACAGGGAGCGGCTATGGCTACACCTTC.

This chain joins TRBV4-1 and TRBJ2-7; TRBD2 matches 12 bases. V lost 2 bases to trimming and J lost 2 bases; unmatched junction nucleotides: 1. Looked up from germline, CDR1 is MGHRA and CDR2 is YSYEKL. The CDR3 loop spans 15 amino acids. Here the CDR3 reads CASSQPSGGAYEQYF. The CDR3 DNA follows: TGCGCCAGCAGCCAACCTAGCGGGGGGGCCTACGAGCAGTACTTC.

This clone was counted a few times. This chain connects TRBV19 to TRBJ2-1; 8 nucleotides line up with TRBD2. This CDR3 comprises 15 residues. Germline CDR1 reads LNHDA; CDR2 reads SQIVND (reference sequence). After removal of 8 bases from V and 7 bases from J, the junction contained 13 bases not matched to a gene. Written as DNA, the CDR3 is TGTGCCAGTGAACGGGGGGGGGCACCGCGTAATGAGCAGTTCTTC. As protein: CASERGGAPRNEQFF.

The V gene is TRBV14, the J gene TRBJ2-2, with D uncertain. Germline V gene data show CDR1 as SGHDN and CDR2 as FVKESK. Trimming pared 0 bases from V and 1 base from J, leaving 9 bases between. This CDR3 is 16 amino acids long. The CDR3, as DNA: TGTGCCAGCAGCCAAGAGGTGGTCAGGAACACCGGGGAGCTGTTTTTT. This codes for CASSQEVVRNTGELFF. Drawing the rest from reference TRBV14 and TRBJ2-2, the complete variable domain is EAGVTQFPSHSVIEKGQTVTLRCDPISGHDNLYWYRRVMGKEIKFLLHFVKESKQDESGMPNNRFLAERTGGTYSTLKVQPAELEDSGVYFCASSQEVVRNTGELFFGEGSRLTVL.

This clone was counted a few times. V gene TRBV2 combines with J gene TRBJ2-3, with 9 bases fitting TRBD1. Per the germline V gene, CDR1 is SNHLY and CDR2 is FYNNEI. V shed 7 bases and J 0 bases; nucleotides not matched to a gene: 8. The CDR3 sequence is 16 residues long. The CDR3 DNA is TGTGCCAGCATAAGGGACAGGGTGGGGAGCACAGATACGCAGTATTTT. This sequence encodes CASIRDRVGSTDTQYF.

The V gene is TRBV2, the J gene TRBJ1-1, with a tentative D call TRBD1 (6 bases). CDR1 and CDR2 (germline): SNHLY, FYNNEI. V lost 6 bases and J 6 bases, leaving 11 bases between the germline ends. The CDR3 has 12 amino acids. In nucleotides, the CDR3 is TGTGCCAGCAGACAGGGCCCCCCTGAAGCTTTCTTT. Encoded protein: CASRQGPPEAFF. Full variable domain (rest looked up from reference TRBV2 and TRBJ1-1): EPEVTQTPSHQVTQMGQEVILRCVPISNHLYFYWYRQILGQKVEFLVSFYNNEISEKSEIFDDQFSVERPDGSNFTLKIRSTKLEDSAMYFCASRQGPPEAFFGQGTRLTVV.

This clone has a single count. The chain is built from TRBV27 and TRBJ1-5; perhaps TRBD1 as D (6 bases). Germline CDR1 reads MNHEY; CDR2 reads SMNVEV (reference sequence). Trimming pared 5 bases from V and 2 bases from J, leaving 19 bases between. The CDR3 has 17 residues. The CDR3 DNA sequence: TGTGCCAGCAGTAAATCTCGACAGTCAGGGGGCAATCAGCCCCAGCATTTT. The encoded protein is CASSKSRQSGGNQPQHF.

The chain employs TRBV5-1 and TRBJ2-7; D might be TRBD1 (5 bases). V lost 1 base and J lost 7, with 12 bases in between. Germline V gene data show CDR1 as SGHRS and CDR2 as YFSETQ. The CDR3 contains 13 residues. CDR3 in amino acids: CASSLTGLGEQYF. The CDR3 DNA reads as TGCGCCAGCAGCTTGACAGGTCTGGGAGAGCAGTACTTC.

The CDR3 bases are TGTGCCAGCAGTGTTGGCCCAGGGTTTGCTGAAGCTTTCTTT. This codes for CASSVGPGFAEAFF. The chain couples TRBV28 to TRBJ1-1, with D tentatively TRBD1 (5 bases). V dropped 5 bases and J dropped 6 bases, with 16 bases sitting between them. The V gene's germline CDR1 is MDHEN and CDR2 SYDVKM. The CDR3 has 14 amino acids.

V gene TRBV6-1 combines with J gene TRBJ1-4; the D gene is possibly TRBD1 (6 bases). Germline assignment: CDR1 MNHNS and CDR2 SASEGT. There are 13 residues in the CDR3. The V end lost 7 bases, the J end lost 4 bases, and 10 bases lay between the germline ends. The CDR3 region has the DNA TGTGCCAGCACGGACAGCTATAATGAAAAACTGTTTTTT. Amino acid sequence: CASTDSYNEKLFF.

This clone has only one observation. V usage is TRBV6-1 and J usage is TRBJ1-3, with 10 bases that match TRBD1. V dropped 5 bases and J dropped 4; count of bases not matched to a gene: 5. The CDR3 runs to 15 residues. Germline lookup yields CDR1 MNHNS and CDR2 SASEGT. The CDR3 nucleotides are TGTGCCAGCAGTCCTCGGACAGGGGGAGGAAACACCATATATTTT. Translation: CASSPRTGGGNTIYF.

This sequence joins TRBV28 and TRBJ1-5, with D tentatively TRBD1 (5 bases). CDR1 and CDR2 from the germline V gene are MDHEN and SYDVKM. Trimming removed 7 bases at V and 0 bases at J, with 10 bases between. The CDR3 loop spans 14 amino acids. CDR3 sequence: CASMGGYSNQPQHF. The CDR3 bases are TGTGCCAGCATGGGGGGGTATAGCAATCAGCCCCAGCATTTT.

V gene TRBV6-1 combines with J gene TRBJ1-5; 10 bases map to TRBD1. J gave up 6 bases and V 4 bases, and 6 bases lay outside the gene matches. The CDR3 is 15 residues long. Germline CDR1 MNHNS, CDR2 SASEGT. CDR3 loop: CASSATDRGLQPQHF. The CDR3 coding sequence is TGTGCCAGCAGTGCAACAGACAGGGGGCTTCAGCCCCAGCATTTT.